These 21 T cell receptor beta chains came from one sample sequenced in a study of T cell repertoires in cytomegalovirus infection. TCRdb fed the reads into MiXCR, producing one record per CDR3 protein. This sample has 200,000 to 250,000 distinct CDR3 sequences; under 25% occur once, and the top ten carry over 15%. Sequenced material: CD8+ T cells from PBMCs. The receptors stem from a human donor in good health (CMV status not recorded). Some clones in this sample may be carry-over from other donors' samples.

The V gene is TRBV7-9, the J gene TRBJ2-5; TRBD1 matches 8 bases. J was trimmed by 5 bases and V by 5 bases; bases with no gene match: 22. Germline CDR1 is SEHNR and CDR2 is FQNEAQ (reference sequence). CDR3 length: 19 amino acids. Here the CDR3 DNA reads TGTGCCAGCAGCACCCCTCTCCCTTCGGAGGCAGGGGGCTCGGAGACCCAGTACTTC. Translated, it gives CASSTPLPSEAGGSETQYF.

Note on this clonotype: This may come from a read error, since a much larger clone is one base off. The CDR3 loop is CASSLKPGSYSEQFF. CDR3 bases: TGCGCCAGCAGCTTGAAGCCGGGCTCCTACAGTGAGCAGTTCTTC. The genes are TRBV5-1 and TRBJ2-1; D is uncertain. The CDR3 runs 15 residues. The germline V gene has CDR1 SGHRS and CDR2 YFSETQ.

This clonotype was counted at least ten times. The V and J genes are TRBV7-2 and TRBJ1-4; 9 bases are shared with TRBD1. V lost 5 bases, J lost 7 bases, and 8 bases stayed unmatched. CDR1 and CDR2 (germline): SGHTA, FQGNSA. This CDR3 region has 15 residues. The CDR3 DNA follows: TGTGCCAGCAGCCCCCACAGGGGGCAAGGTGAAAAACTGTTTTTT. Translation: CASSPHRGQGEKLFF. Together with reference TRBV7-2 and TRBJ1-4, the CDR3 gives the full variable domain: GAGVSQSPSNKVTEKGKDVELRCDPISGHTALYWYRQSLGQGLEFLIYFQGNSAPDKSGLPSDRFSAERTGGSVSTLTIQRTQQEDSAVYLCASSPHRGQGEKLFFGSGTQLSVL.

The V call is TRBV20-1, the J call TRBJ1-4; no reliable D call. The CDR3 spans 14 residues. Deletions cut 6 bases from V and 5 bases from J, with 16 bases between. CDR1 and CDR2 from the germline V gene are DFQATT and SNEGSKA (reference sequence). The CDR3 DNA is TGCAGTGCCGCCCCGGAGCCGTTGAATGAAAAACTGTTTTTT. Its translation: CSAAPEPLNEKLFF.

V gene TRBV4-1 combines with J gene TRBJ2-7, with 7 bases fitting TRBD2. This CDR3 has 16 amino acids. CDR1 and CDR2 (germline): MGHRA, YSYEKL. V was clipped by 4 bases and J by 2 bases; unmatched bases: 11. The CDR3 nucleotides read TGCGCCAGCAGCCCAGGGAGGGGACTCGGGACCTACGAGCAGTACTTC. Translation gives CASSPGRGLGTYEQYF.

CDR3 region: CASTQGQDYGYTF. For the CDR3, the DNA is TGTGCCAGTACTCAAGGACAGGACTATGGCTACACCTTC. The chain couples TRBV9 to TRBJ1-2; TRBD1 matches 7 bases. Germline CDR1 and CDR2: SGDLS and YYNGEE. The CDR3 is made up of 13 amino acids. Losses at the gene ends were 8 bases for V and 3 bases for J; bases not matched to a gene: 7.

This clonotype has at least ten counts. The V and J genes are TRBV7-2 and TRBJ2-3; maybe TRBD1 (5 bases). Germline CDR1 reads SGHTA; CDR2 reads FQGNSA. V was cut by 0 bases and J by 1 base, with 11 bases left in between. The CDR3 has 16 amino acids. The CDR3 DNA reads TGTGCCAGCAGCTTAGCGGTGGGGCCGGGCACAGATACGCAGTATTTT. It specifies CASSLAVGPGTDTQYF.

This chain uses TRBV19 with TRBJ2-3; a weak D match, TRBD2 (5 bases). This CDR3 comprises 13 residues. The germline gives CDR1 LNHDA, CDR2 SQIVND (reference sequence). V was pared by 10 bases and J by 3 bases, with 14 bases between. The CDR3 sequence is CATEDFRTDTQYF. The CDR3, as DNA: TGTGCCACTGAGGACTTTCGGACAGATACGCAGTATTTT. The full variable domain, with the rest looked up from reference TRBV19 and TRBJ2-3, is DGGITQSPKYLFRKEGQNVTLSCEQNLNHDAMYWYRQDPGQGLRLIYYSQIVNDFQKGDIAEGYSVSREKKESFPLTVTSAQKNPTAFYLCATEDFRTDTQYFGPGTRLTVL.

There are a few counts of this clonotype. CDR3 region: CASTRAGREAYNEQFF. DNA for the CDR3: TGTGCCAGCACCCGAGCGGGGCGGGAGGCGTACAATGAGCAGTTCTTC. The rearrangement joins TRBV25-1 to TRBJ2-1; 8 bases are shared with TRBD2. CDR3 length: 16 amino acids. Per the germline V gene, CDR1 is MGHDK and CDR2 is SYGVNS. The V segment lost 7 bases and the J segment 4 bases; nucleotides outside the gene matches: 12. The full variable domain, in which reference TRBV25-1 and TRBJ2-1 provide the parts outside the CDR3, is EADIYQTPRYLVIGTGKKITLECSQTMGHDKMYWYQQDPGMELHLIHYSYGVNSTEKGDLSSESTVSRIRTEHFPLTLESARPSHTSQYLCASTRAGREAYNEQFFGPGTRLTVL.

Many counts were recorded for this clonotype. The chain is built from TRBV12-3 or TRBV12-4 and TRBJ2-7, with 9 bases matching TRBD1. The CDR3 spans 15 residues. V shed 5 bases, J shed 3 bases, and the junction held 8 bases outside the gene matches. The CDR3, as DNA: TGTGCCAGCAGTCCCCTGGAGACAGGGGGCTACGAGCAGTACTTC. Its protein is CASSPLETGGYEQYF.

J is TRBJ1-1 and V is TRBV12-3 or TRBV12-4; unclear D gene. This CDR3 spans 11 amino acids. The V end was cut by 2 bases, the J end by 6 bases, with 4 bases between. The chain's CDR3 is CASSLYPEAFF. The DNA for the CDR3 is TGTGCCAGCAGTTTATACCCTGAAGCTTTCTTT.

This clonotype was picked up a small number of times. This chain uses TRBV9 with TRBJ2-1, with D tentatively TRBD2 (7 bases). Per germline, CDR1 SGDLS and CDR2 YYNGEE. Trimming stripped 0 bases from V and 5 bases from J, with 15 bases between. The CDR3 sequence is 16 residues long. The CDR3 spells CASSVGGGPPDNEQFF. CDR3 coding DNA: TGTGCCAGCAGCGTAGGGGGGGGGCCTCCCGACAATGAGCAGTTCTTC. The full variable domain, with the rest looked up from reference TRBV9 and TRBJ2-1, is DSGVTQTPKHLITATGQRVTLRCSPRSGDLSVYWYQQSLDQGLQFLIQYYNGEERAKGNILERFSAQQFPDLHSELNLSSLELGDSALYFCASSVGGGPPDNEQFFGPGTRLTVL.

This clonotype was picked up one time. Here the CDR3 reads CASRDPKQVQETQYF. The CDR3 DNA reads TGTGCCAGCAGAGACCCTAAACAGGTCCAAGAGACCCAGTACTTC. The chain couples TRBV2 to TRBJ2-5, with D maybe TRBD1 (5 bases). CDR1 and CDR2 (germline): SNHLY, FYNNEI. Trimming took off 6 bases at V and 1 base at J, with 15 bases between the two ends. The CDR3 sequence is 15 residues long.

This clonotype was seen at least ten times. The chain carries TRBV5-6 and TRBJ2-1, with D maybe TRBD2 (5 bases). The V gene lost 0 bases and the J gene lost 9 bases, with 7 bases spanning the gap. The CDR3 extends over 12 amino acids. CDR1 SGHDT and CDR2 YYEEEE come from the germline V gene. The CDR3, as DNA: TGTGCCAGCAGCTTGGGCGGACTTGAGCAGTTCTTC. Protein product: CASSLGGLEQFF.

V and J are TRBV4-1 and TRBJ2-1, with no clear D. The CDR3 covers 14 residues. The germline V and J ends were trimmed by 2 bases and 10 bases, with 15 bases remaining between them. Germline V CDR1 and CDR2: MGHRA, YSYEKL. The CDR3: CASSQRPPGWEQFF. The CDR3 DNA follows: TGCGCCAGCAGCCAACGGCCCCCCGGGTGGGAGCAGTTCTTC.

V is TRBV20-1 and J is TRBJ1-1; D is uncertain. The CDR3 has 14 residues. In germline, CDR1 is DFQATT, CDR2 SNEGSKA (reference sequence). The V end lost 0 bases, the J end lost 5 bases, and 13 bases lay between the germline ends. The CDR3 sequence is CSARDEAGGTEAFF. CDR3 in DNA: TGCAGTGCTAGAGATGAGGCGGGAGGGACTGAAGCTTTCTTT.

This sequence joins TRBV10-3 and TRBJ2-7; tentatively, D is TRBD1 or TRBD2 (5 bases each). The CDR3 consists of 13 residues. Per germline, CDR1 ENHRY and CDR2 SYGVKD. The V end was cut by 11 bases, the J end by 0 bases, with 14 bases between. The CDR3 region is CAVGWGSSYEQYF. The CDR3 nucleotides are TGTGCCGTTGGATGGGGGAGCTCCTACGAGCAGTACTTC.

In its sample, this clonotype is medium-sized. V and J are TRBV19 and TRBJ2-1; TRBD2 matches 7 bases. Germline assignment: CDR1 LNHDA and CDR2 SQIVND (reference sequence). V was pared by 6 bases and J by 9 bases, with 8 bases of the junction left unmatched. This CDR3 is 13 amino acids long. CDR3 amino acids: CASSLEGGGEQFF. The CDR3 DNA follows: TGTGCCAGTAGCCTAGAGGGCGGGGGTGAGCAGTTCTTC.

This chain links TRBV28 with TRBJ2-2; 7 bases are shared with TRBD1. Germline CDR1 is MDHEN and CDR2 is SYDVKM. With V trimmed by 2 bases and J by 3 bases, 12 bases remained unmatched. CDR3 length equals 18 residues. Written as DNA, the CDR3 is TGTGCCAGCAGTTTAACAGTCATGCAGGGGGTCGACACCGGGGAGCTGTTTTTT. This gives the protein CASSLTVMQGVDTGELFF. Supplemented by reference TRBV28 and TRBJ2-2, the full variable domain reads DVKVTQSSRYLVKRTGEKVFLECVQDMDHENMFWYRQDPGLGLRLIYFSYDVKMKEKGDIPEGYSVSREKKERFSLILESASTNQTSMYLCASSLTVMQGVDTGELFFGEGSRLTVL.

This rearrangement joins TRBV20-1 to TRBJ2-7; 10 nucleotides align to TRBD2. The germline CDR1 and CDR2 sequences are DFQATT and SNEGSKA (reference sequence). This CDR3 comprises 16 residues. The junction had 8 bases not matched to a gene; V was cut back by 0 bases and J by 3 bases. CDR3 region: CSARDSMGTSDYEQYF. The CDR3 coding sequence is TGCAGTGCTAGAGATAGTATGGGGACTAGCGACTACGAGCAGTACTTC.

This clonotype was recorded many times. The rearrangement joins TRBV2 to TRBJ2-7, with D possibly being TRBD1 or TRBD2 (5 bases each). V was pared by 3 bases and J by 0 bases, with 12 bases between. This CDR3 contains 15 residues. Germline assignment: CDR1 SNHLY and CDR2 FYNNEI. The CDR3 bases are TGTGCCAGCAGTGATCCCGGGGCAACCTCCTACGAGCAGTACTTC. This translates into CASSDPGATSYEQYF.